This T cell receptor beta chain derives from a study of blood T cell repertoires in COVID-19 (dated by TCRdb to 2020 to 2021). A note on the overall study: Samples covering the acute and convalescent phases of COVID-19 were provided by collaborators in the United States, Italy and Spain. Where HLA class I and class II types were available, the types were taken from metadata supplied by the sample provider, not from assay-based typing. Nearly every sample came with metadata listing a de-identified subject ID, COVID-19 status, age in years and sex. The material from the prospective study consisted of cDNA or gDNA derived from T cells, B-cell-depleted T cells, or PBMCs. The samples were drawn from two sources: the first 160 participants of the ongoing ImmuneRACE study, and 1,200 or so subjects contributed by 6 global collaborators. Subjects who had been exposed to COVID-19, were actively infected with it, or had recovered from it provided the deeply sampled blood TCRbeta repertoires that made up the dataset. A freely available public database, intended as a resource for researchers studying the immune response to SARS-CoV-2, is where the repertoires were released. On the study overall, not on this receptor specifically: How much clinical and demographic metadata was included differed by source and by participant, and the metadata was provided uncurated.

TCRbeta CDR3 regions were amplified from genomic DNA by means of the immunoSEQ Assay, a bias-controlled multiplex PCR. Per the source publication's procedure: The number of nucleated cells in each sample was estimated by amplification of reference gene primers within the assay. Sequence reads were collapsed and filtered to measure the absolute abundance of every unique TCRbeta CDR3 rearrangement. Productive Simpson clonality was computed per sample as the square root of Simpson's diversity index over productive rearrangements. TCRdb's version of the immuneACCESS table is confined to in-frame rearrangements and falls short of the full clone set. An unresolved V gene accounts for under half of the shortfall where checked; the remainder is of unknown origin. The D gene and trimming were derived from the DNA, and the V and J assignments and clone size from that table. The table for this sample lists some 73,000 clones; about 93% of them were counted only once. The top ten constitute 6.5% to 8.5% of the sample.

As to this clone: Its antigen is not yet known. No base qualities exist here, and no much larger clone lies one base off it.

Whole blood was collected in K2EDTA tubes by collaborating institutions according to the institutions' own protocols. For TCRbeta analysis, collaborators shipped samples as frozen whole blood, isolated PBMCs, or DNA extracted from either of those sample types. Sample: peripheral blood. The receptor was derived from a human donor in a cohort sampled during active COVID-19.

At the DNA level, the sequence is TGTGCCACCAGTGATTTGCCGGGGTCGAGCACAGATACGCAGTATTTT. Protein translation: CATSDLPGSSTDTQYF. The chain employs TRBV24-1 and TRBJ2-3; the D gene is possibly TRBD2, with 5 bases matching. At the junction V is shortened by 0 bases and J by 0 bases, with 9 bases in between. The germline V gene sets CDR1 to KGHDR and CDR2 to SFDVKD. The CDR3 numbers 16 residues from cysteine through phenylalanine. The read is trimmed to its CDR3 DNA, 48 bases read in frame from base 1.